This T cell receptor (beta chain) was found in a study of cytomegalovirus exposure and HLA in healthy donors. This CDR3 is 15 amino acids long. CDR1 and CDR2 from the germline V gene are LNHNV and YYDKDF (reference sequence). V was pared by 7 bases and J by 1 base, with 6 bases of the junction left unmatched. The PCR ran on 60 Vbeta and 13 Jbeta primers. The protocol was immunoSEQ multiplex PCR, while the TCRdb copy is restricted to in-frame clones and leaves out a portion. The table shows 150,000 to 200,000 clones, with about 83% occurring only once. This receptor was obtained from a woman aged 25-40 years in good health and CMV-seropositive. Input material: PBMCs. The gene calls are TRBV15 and TRBJ2-3, with 9 bases fitting TRBD2. The CDR3 loop reads CATTPAGGRTDTQYF. The CDR3 nucleotides are TGTGCCACCACCCCAGCGGGAGGACGCACAGATACGCAGTATTTT.